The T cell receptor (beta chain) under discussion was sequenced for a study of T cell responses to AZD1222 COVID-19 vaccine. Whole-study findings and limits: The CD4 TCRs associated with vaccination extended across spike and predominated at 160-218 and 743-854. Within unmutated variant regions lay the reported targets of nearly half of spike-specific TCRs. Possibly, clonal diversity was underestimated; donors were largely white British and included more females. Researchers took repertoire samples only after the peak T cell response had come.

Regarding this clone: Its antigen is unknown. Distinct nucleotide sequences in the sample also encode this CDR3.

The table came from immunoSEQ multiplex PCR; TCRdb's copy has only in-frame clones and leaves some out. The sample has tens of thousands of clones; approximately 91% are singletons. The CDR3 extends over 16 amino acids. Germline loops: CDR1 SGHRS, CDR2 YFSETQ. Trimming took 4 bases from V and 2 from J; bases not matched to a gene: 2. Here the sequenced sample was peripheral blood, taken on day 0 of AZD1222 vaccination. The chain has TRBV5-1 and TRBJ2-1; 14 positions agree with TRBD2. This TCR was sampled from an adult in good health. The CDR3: CASSTGLAGAYNEQFF. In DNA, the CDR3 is TGCGCCAGCAGCACGGGACTAGCGGGAGCCTACAATGAGCAGTTCTTC.